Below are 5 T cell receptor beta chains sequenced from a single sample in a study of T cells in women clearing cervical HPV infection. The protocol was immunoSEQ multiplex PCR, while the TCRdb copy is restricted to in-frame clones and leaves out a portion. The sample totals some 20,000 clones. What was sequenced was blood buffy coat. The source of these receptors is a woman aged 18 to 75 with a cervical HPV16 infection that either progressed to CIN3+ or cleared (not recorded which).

The covered CDR3 bases are TGCAGTGCCCTCGTTGGGGACAGGGTGGAAGAGACC. Translated: CSALVGDRVEET. The entire CDR3 reads CSALVGDRVEETQYF. The J gene is TRBJ2-5, the V gene TRBV20-1, with 9 bases that match TRBD1. The read falls 3 residues short of the CDR3 end, and the missing part is taken from the germline J gene. This CDR3 region has 15 residues. Unmatched junction bases numbered 11, after V lost 6 bases and J lost 3 bases. The germline CDR1 and CDR2 sequences are DFQATT and SNEGSKA (reference sequence).

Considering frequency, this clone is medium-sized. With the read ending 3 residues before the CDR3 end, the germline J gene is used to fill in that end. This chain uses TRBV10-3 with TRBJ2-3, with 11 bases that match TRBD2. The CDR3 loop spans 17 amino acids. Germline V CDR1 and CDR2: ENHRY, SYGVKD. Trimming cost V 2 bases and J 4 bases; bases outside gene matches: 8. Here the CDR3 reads CAISEPGTSGGADTQYF. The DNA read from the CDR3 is TGTGCCATCAGTGAGCCCGGGACTAGCGGAGGAGCAGATACG.

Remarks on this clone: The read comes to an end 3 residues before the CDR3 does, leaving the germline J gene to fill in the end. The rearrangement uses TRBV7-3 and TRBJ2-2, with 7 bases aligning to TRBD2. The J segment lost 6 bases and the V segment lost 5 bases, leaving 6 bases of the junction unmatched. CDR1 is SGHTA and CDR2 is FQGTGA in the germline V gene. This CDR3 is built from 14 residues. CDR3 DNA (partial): TGTGCCAGCAGCCAAGCGGGGAATCCCGGGGAG. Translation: CASSQAGNPGE. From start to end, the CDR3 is CASSQAGNPGELFF.

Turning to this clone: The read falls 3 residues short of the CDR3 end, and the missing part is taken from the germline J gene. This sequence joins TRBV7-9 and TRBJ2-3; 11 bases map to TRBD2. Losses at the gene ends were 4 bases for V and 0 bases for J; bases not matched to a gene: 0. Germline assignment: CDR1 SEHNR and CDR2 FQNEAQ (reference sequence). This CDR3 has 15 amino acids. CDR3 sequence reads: CASSWTSGSTDTQYF. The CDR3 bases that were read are TGTGCCAGCAGCTGGACTAGCGGGAGCACAGATACG.

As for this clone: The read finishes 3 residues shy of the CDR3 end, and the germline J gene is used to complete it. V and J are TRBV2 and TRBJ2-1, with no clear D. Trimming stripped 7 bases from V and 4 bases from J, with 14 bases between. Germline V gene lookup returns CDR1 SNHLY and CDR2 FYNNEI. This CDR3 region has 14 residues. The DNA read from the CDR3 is TGTGCCAGCAAGTGGGCAGGCACTTACAATGAG. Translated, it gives CASKWAGTYNE. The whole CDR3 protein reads CASKWAGTYNEQFF.